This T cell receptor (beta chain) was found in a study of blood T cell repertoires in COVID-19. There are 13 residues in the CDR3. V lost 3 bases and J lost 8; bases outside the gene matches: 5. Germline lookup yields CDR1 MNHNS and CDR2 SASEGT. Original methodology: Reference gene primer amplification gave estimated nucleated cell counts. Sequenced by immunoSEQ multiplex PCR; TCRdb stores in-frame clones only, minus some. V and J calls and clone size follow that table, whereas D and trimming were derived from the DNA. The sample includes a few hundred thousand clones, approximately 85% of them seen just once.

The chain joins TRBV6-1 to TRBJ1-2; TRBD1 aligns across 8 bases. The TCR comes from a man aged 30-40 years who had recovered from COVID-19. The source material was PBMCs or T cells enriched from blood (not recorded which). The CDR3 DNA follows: TGTGCCAGCAGTGAGGTCAGGGGGCAAGGCTACACCTTC. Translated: CASSEVRGQGYTF.